This TCR beta chain was identified in a study of shared T cell receptors in the human thymus. TCRdb's table, derived via immunoSEQ multiplex PCR, lists solely in-frame clones and lacks some. The profile shows some 760,000 clones, 80% to 90% of them singletons. The germline gives CDR1 MDHEN, CDR2 SYDVKM. J lost 1 base, V lost 0 bases, and 3 bases had no gene match. The CDR3 has 16 residues. This sample was also put to use in a study of human thymus T cells.

The chain links TRBV28 to TRBJ1-5; TRBD1 matches 7 bases. The sequence derives from a girl less than two years old with a congenital heart defect. The specimen was thymocytes. CDR3: CASSLWCRGSNQPQHF. CDR3 nucleotide sequence: TGTGCCAGCAGTTTATGGTGCAGGGGGAGCAATCAGCCCCAGCATTTT.